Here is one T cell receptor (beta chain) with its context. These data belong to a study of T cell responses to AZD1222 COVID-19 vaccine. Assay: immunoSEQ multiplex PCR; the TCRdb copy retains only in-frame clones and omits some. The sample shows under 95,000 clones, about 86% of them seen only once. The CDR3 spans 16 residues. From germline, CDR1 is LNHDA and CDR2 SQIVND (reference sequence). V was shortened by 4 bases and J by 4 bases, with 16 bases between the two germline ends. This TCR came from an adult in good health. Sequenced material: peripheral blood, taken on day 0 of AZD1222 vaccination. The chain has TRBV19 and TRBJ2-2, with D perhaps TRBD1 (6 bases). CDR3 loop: CASSTSGTLSTGELFF. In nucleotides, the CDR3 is TGTGCCAGTAGTACCTCCGGGACACTTAGCACCGGGGAGCTGTTTTTT. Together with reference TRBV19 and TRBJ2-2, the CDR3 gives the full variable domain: DGGITQSPKYLFRKEGQNVTLSCEQNLNHDAMYWYRQDPGQGLRLIYYSQIVNDFQKGDIAEGYSVSREKKESFPLTVTSAQKNPTAFYLCASSTSGTLSTGELFFGEGSRLTVL.